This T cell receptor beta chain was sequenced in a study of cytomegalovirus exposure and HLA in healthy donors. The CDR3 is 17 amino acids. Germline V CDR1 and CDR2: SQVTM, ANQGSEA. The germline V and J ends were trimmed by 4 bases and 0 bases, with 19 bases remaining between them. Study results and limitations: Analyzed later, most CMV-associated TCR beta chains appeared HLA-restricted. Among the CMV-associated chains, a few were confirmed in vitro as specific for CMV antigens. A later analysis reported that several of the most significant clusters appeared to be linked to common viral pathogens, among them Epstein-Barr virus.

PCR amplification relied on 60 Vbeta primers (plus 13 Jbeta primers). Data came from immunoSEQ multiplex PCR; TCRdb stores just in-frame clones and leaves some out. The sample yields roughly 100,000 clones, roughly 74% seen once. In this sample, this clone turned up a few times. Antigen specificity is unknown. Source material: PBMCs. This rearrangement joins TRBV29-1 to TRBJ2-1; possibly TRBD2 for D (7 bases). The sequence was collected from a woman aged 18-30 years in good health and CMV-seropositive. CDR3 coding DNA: TGCAGCGTTGTGGGCAGGGGAGCGGGGCCCTCCTACAATGAGCAGTTCTTC. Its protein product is CSVVGRGAGPSYNEQFF.